Each of the 19 T cell receptor beta chains below was sequenced from the same sample in a study of blood T cell repertoires in COVID-19. The table came from immunoSEQ multiplex PCR; TCRdb's copy has only in-frame clones and leaves some out. In the table there are hundreds of thousands of clones, around nine tenths of which are singletons. Sequenced material: PBMCs or T cells enriched from blood (not recorded which). The receptors derive from a woman in her sixties or seventies in a cohort exposed to, infected with or recovered from COVID-19 (not recorded which).

Only one count was recorded for this clone. The chain uses TRBV28 and TRBJ2-7; 9 nucleotides line up with TRBD2. This CDR3 contains 20 residues. Germline CDR1 MDHEN, CDR2 SYDVKM. J gave up 3 bases and V 7 bases, and 25 bases lay outside the gene matches. Here the CDR3 reads CASIPRRGLRGASGNYEQYF. DNA for the CDR3: TGTGCCAGCATCCCCCGCCGGGGCCTCAGAGGGGCTAGCGGGAACTACGAGCAGTACTTC.

The rearrangement links TRBV7-8 to TRBJ2-5, with D tentatively TRBD1 (6 bases). Germline CDR1 SGHVS, CDR2 FQNEAQ. This CDR3 contains 13 residues. Trimming removed 6 bases at V and 2 bases at J, with 10 bases between. The CDR3 DNA is TGTGCCAGCAGACGGACAGTACAAGAGACCCAGTACTTC. Encoded protein: CASRRTVQETQYF.

This chain joins TRBV12-3 or TRBV12-4 and TRBJ1-3; D is unclear. Trimming shortened V by 3 bases and J by 7 bases, and 10 bases separated the two germline ends. CDR3 length equals 13 residues. CDR3 residues: CASSFVAGNTIYF. The CDR3 bases are TGTGCCAGCAGTTTCGTGGCGGGGAACACCATATATTTT.

The V call is TRBV28, the J call TRBJ2-3, with D hard to call. Deletions cut 6 bases from V and 3 bases from J, with 13 bases between. This CDR3 is 14 amino acids long. Per the germline V gene, CDR1 is MDHEN and CDR2 is SYDVKM. CDR3 protein: CASSPTPVTDTQYF. In DNA form, the CDR3 reads TGTGCCAGCAGCCCTACTCCCGTTACAGATACGCAGTATTTT.

The V gene is TRBV5-1, the J gene TRBJ2-7, with TRBD2 matching over 10 bases. The CDR3 runs 16 residues. CDR1 is SGHRS and CDR2 is YFSETQ in the germline V gene. Trimming cost V 0 bases and J 0 bases; bases outside gene matches: 3. The CDR3 loop is CASSLDPSGSSYEQYF. In DNA, the CDR3 is TGCGCCAGCAGCTTGGACCCTAGCGGGAGCTCCTACGAGCAGTACTTC. Based on the CDR3 plus reference TRBV5-1 and TRBJ2-7, the full variable domain is KAGVTQTPRYLIKTRGQQVTLSCSPISGHRSVSWYQQTPGQGLQFLFEYFSETQRNKGNFPGRFSGRQFSNSRSEMNVSTLELGDSALYLCASSLDPSGSSYEQYFGPGTRLTVT.

CDR3 sequence reads: CASRSPAGTEAFF. The CDR3 DNA follows: TGTGCCAGCAGGAGCCCTGCGGGCACTGAAGCTTTCTTT. J is TRBJ1-1 and V is TRBV27, with D uncertain. The germline CDR1 and CDR2 sequences are MNHEY and SMNVEV (reference sequence). The V end was cut by 6 bases, the J end by 4 bases, with 12 bases between. The CDR3 sequence is 13 residues long.

CDR3 coding DNA: TGTGCCAGCAGCAAGACAGGGTCGGGCGGCTACACCTTC. This codes for CASSKTGSGGYTF. V is TRBV9 and J is TRBJ1-2, with 7 bases that match TRBD1. V gave up 4 bases and J gave up 8 bases; unmatched junction bases: 8. Looked up from germline, CDR1 is SGDLS and CDR2 is YYNGEE. This CDR3 comprises 13 residues.

J is TRBJ1-5 and V is TRBV7-2; TRBD1 matches at 7 bases. The CDR3 spans 15 residues. Germline CDR1 is SGHTA and CDR2 is FQGNSA. The J segment lost 3 bases and the V segment lost 5 bases, leaving 7 bases of the junction unmatched. The CDR3, as DNA: TGTGCCAGCAGCCGGGCCGGACAGGTCAATCAGCCCCAGCATTTT. Translated: CASSRAGQVNQPQHF. The entire variable domain, with the rest obtained from reference TRBV7-2 and TRBJ1-5, is as follows: GAGVSQSPSNKVTEKGKDVELRCDPISGHTALYWYRQSLGQGLEFLIYFQGNSAPDKSGLPSDRFSAERTGGSVSTLTIQRTQQEDSAVYLCASSRAGQVNQPQHFGDGTRLSIL.

This chain connects TRBV12-3 or TRBV12-4 to TRBJ1-2; D is ambiguous. There are 12 residues in the CDR3. V dropped 6 bases and J dropped 4 bases, with 9 bases sitting between them. Here the CDR3 DNA reads TGTGCCAGCAGCCCCTCCCTCTATGGCTACACCTTC. This gives the protein CASSPSLYGYTF.

V gene TRBV21-1 combines with J gene TRBJ1-2. TRBV21-1 is a known pseudogene. This CDR3 contains 18 residues. CDR3 bases: TGTGCCAGCAGCAATTATAACTATCGGAGGGCGCAAGACTATGGCTACACCTTC. The encoded protein is CASSNYNYRRAQDYGYTF.

The V call is TRBV19, the J call TRBJ1-2, with 8 bases matching TRBD1. V gave up 10 bases and J gave up 4 bases; unmatched junction bases: 5. The length of the CDR3 is 12 residues. Germline V gene lookup returns CDR1 LNHDA and CDR2 SQIVND (reference sequence). In DNA, the CDR3 is TGTGCCACTGGGGGACAGGTCTATGGCTACACCTTC. The encoded protein is CATGGQVYGYTF.

The chain employs TRBV2 and TRBJ1-2; D is possibly TRBD1 (6 bases). CDR1 and CDR2 (germline): SNHLY, FYNNEI. There are 16 residues in the CDR3. The V gene lost 2 bases and the J gene lost 7 bases, with 20 bases spanning the gap. CDR3 in DNA: TGTGCCAGCAGTGAATACACGCGACAGGCCGGGGTTGGCTACACCTTC. Residues: CASSEYTRQAGVGYTF. Full variable domain (outside the CDR3, taken from reference TRBV2 and TRBJ1-2): EPEVTQTPSHQVTQMGQEVILRCVPISNHLYFYWYRQILGQKVEFLVSFYNNEISEKSEIFDDQFSVERPDGSNFTLKIRSTKLEDSAMYFCASSEYTRQAGVGYTFGSGTRLTVV.

This chain links TRBV7-2 with TRBJ2-7; 15 bases align to TRBD2. Germline assignment: CDR1 SGHTA and CDR2 FQGNSA. The CDR3 spans 16 residues. V was clipped by 5 bases and J by 4 bases; unmatched bases: 6. The CDR3 spells CASSKGLAGGLYEQYF. CDR3 coding DNA: TGTGCCAGCAGCAAAGGACTAGCGGGAGGGCTTTACGAGCAGTACTTC. Supplemented by reference TRBV7-2 and TRBJ2-7, the full variable domain reads GAGVSQSPSNKVTEKGKDVELRCDPISGHTALYWYRQSLGQGLEFLIYFQGNSAPDKSGLPSDRFSAERTGGSVSTLTIQRTQQEDSAVYLCASSKGLAGGLYEQYFGPGTRLTVT.

The rearrangement links TRBV7-2 to TRBJ1-1; unclear D gene. CDR3 size: 15 residues. V lost 4 bases and J lost 1, with 13 bases in between. Per the germline V gene, CDR1 is SGHTA and CDR2 is FQGNSA. CDR3 loop: CASSWRAGRNTEAFF. CDR3 DNA: TGTGCCAGCAGCTGGCGGGCAGGACGGAACACTGAAGCTTTCTTT.

The rearrangement links TRBV7-6 to TRBJ2-7, with 8 positions matching TRBD1. V dropped 5 bases and J dropped 6; count of bases not matched to a gene: 15. The CDR3 extends over 16 amino acids. Germline CDR1 reads SGHVS; CDR2 reads FNYEAQ. The CDR3 bases are TGTGCCAGCAGCCCAATTACGCGGCAGGGGGCTCCCGAGCAGTACTTC. It codes for CASSPITRQGAPEQYF.

The sample holds a few counts of this clone. The rearrangement links TRBV12-3 or TRBV12-4 to TRBJ2-7; 10 nucleotides align to TRBD1. CDR3 length: 13 residues. With V trimmed by 6 bases and J by 6 bases, 5 bases remained unmatched. The CDR3 protein is CASRSGTGVEQYF. In nucleotides, the CDR3 is TGTGCCAGCAGGTCCGGGACAGGGGTCGAGCAGTACTTC.

The chain couples TRBV13 to TRBJ2-3, with 8 bases fitting TRBD1. The CDR3 is made up of 14 amino acids. In germline, CDR1 is PRHDT, CDR2 FYEKMQ (reference sequence). Germline trimming cut 2 bases from V and 6 bases from J; bases unmatched to any gene: 4. CDR3 nucleotides: TGTGCCAGCAGCTTACAGGGGGCAGGGGATACGCAGTATTTT. Its protein product is CASSLQGAGDTQYF.

The gene calls are TRBV18 and TRBJ2-7; D is perhaps TRBD2 (6 bases). CDR3 length: 16 residues. V was shortened by 3 bases and J by 0 bases, with 15 bases between the two germline ends. Germline lookup yields CDR1 KGHSH and CDR2 LQKENI. CDR3 bases: TGTGCCAGCTCACCCTGGGAGGCAGGGAACTCCTACGAGCAGTACTTC. It is translated as CASSPWEAGNSYEQYF.

This clone was recorded a few times. The chain recombines TRBV6-5 with TRBJ2-7; 8 bases align to TRBD1. Trimming cost V 11 bases and J 0 bases; bases outside gene matches: 6. CDR1 MNHEY and CDR2 SVGAGI come from the germline V gene. The CDR3 covers 13 residues. CDR3 loop: CACNRGTSYEQYF. The CDR3 DNA reads TGTGCCTGTAACAGGGGGACCTCCTACGAGCAGTACTTC.